These 6 T cell receptor beta chains share one sample of origin, sequenced in a study of blood T cell repertoires in COVID-19. Assay: immunoSEQ multiplex PCR; the TCRdb copy retains only in-frame clones and omits some. The sample shows 250,000 or so clones, around four fifths of them seen only once. Material: peripheral blood. The receptor source for this set is a man in his fifties or sixties with acute or convalescent COVID-19.

The chain is built from TRBV28 and TRBJ1-2; 7 bases are shared with TRBD1. Germline values: CDR1 MDHEN, CDR2 SYDVKM. V lost 3 bases to trimming and J lost 4 bases; unmatched junction nucleotides: 11. This CDR3 spans 16 amino acids. This CDR3 is CASSLLAGQSPYGYTF. The CDR3 nucleotides read TGTGCCAGCAGTTTGTTGGCGGGACAGTCCCCCTATGGCTACACCTTC.

This clone has a handful of counts. The J gene is TRBJ1-1, the V gene TRBV18, with a possible D match to TRBD1 (6 bases). The ends were cut back, 4 bases at V and 5 bases at J, with 11 bases in the middle. This CDR3 contains 13 residues. Germline V gene sequence: CDR1 KGHSH, CDR2 LQKENI. CDR3 in amino acids: CASSRAGQTEAFF. The CDR3 DNA sequence: TGTGCCAGCTCACGGGCAGGACAGACTGAAGCTTTCTTT.

The rearrangement uses TRBV20-1 and TRBJ2-5; 9 bases map to TRBD2. CDR1 and CDR2 (germline): DFQATT, SNEGSKA (reference sequence). J was trimmed by 6 bases and V by 3 bases; bases with no gene match: 11. CDR3 size: 15 residues. The CDR3 loop is CSASGLAGDIKTQYF. DNA for the CDR3: TGCAGTGCTAGTGGTTTAGCGGGAGACATAAAGACCCAGTACTTC.

The V and J genes are TRBV13 and TRBJ2-5, with D uncertain. Germline CDR1 is PRHDT and CDR2 is FYEKMQ (reference sequence). CDR3 length equals 12 residues. Trimming cost V 2 bases and J 5 bases, with 6 bases left between them. The CDR3 nucleotides are TGTGCCAGCAGCTTATTGGAGGAGACCCAGTACTTC. Translation: CASSLLEETQYF.

The chain is built from TRBV2 and TRBJ1-5; D is possibly TRBD1 (6 bases). Germline-derived CDR1 and CDR2 are SNHLY and FYNNEI. Trimming took off 4 bases at V and 9 bases at J, with 19 bases between the two ends. There are 15 residues in the CDR3. CDR3 region: CASSVARGPETPQHF. CDR3 nucleotides: TGTGCCAGCAGTGTGGCCAGGGGACCTGAGACGCCCCAGCATTTT.

This clone was picked up one time. The CDR3 spells CASSLRLTGGYRYGYTF. DNA of the CDR3: TGTGCCAGCAGCCTACGACTTACAGGGGGCTATCGCTATGGCTACACCTTC. The V and J genes are TRBV5-8 and TRBJ1-2; TRBD1 aligns across 9 bases. Germline values: CDR1 SGHTS, CDR2 YDEGEE. The V and J ends lost 4 bases and 4 bases, in that order; junction bases with no gene match: 14. The length of the CDR3 is 17 residues.